This TCR beta chain comes out of a study of T cell changes during pregnancy in multiple sclerosis. Sequencing was performed with immunoSEQ multiplex PCR; in TCRdb, only in-frame clones are kept and a portion is missing. The sample includes about 93,000 clones, roughly 92% seen only once; the top ten take approximately 2%. The V and J ends lost 5 bases and 3 bases, in that order; junction bases with no gene match: 4. The germline gives CDR1 MDHEN, CDR2 SYDVKM. The CDR3 spans 13 residues. This material consisted of peripheral blood, taken after pregnancy. The rearrangement links TRBV28 to TRBJ2-7; TRBD1 matches at 7 bases. The receptor comes from a female donor with multiple sclerosis, enrolled in a pregnancy study. CDR3 sequence reads: CASSPGQFYEQYF. The CDR3 nucleotides are TGTGCCAGCAGTCCGGGACAGTTCTACGAGCAGTACTTC.